The rows below give T cell receptor beta chains drawn from one sample of a study of CXCR3-negative and CXCR3-positive naive CD8 T cells. TCRdb re-called the 5' RACE reads, yielding one record per CDR3 amino acid sequence without DNA. The sample table sets out thousands of distinct CDR3 sequences. The material sequenced was naive CXCR3- CD8+ T cells from blood. These TCRs come from a human donor in good health. Some clones in this sample may be carry-over from other donors' samples. Both conserved end residues are part of each CDR3. Clone size appears in some rows only: once, few, many, or a class for an expanded clone.

V: TRBV7-6
J: TRBJ2-2
size: medium-sized
CDR3: CASSHRAGELFF

V: TRBV5-1
J: TRBJ2-3
size: .
CDR3: CASSSSGLGKDF

V: TRBV10-3
J: TRBJ1-4
size: medium-sized
CDR3: CAISESRLSGEKLFF

V: TRBV20-1
J: TRBJ2-7
size: medium-sized
CDR3: CSARGLAGGLISYEQYF

V: TRBV6-5
J: TRBJ2-3
size: .
CDR3: CASSLAGMTDTQYF

V: TRBV14
J: TRBJ2-7
size: medium-sized
CDR3: CASSQANDSYEQYF

V: TRBV20-1
J: TRBJ2-3
size: .
CDR3: CSAPARTSTDTQYF

V: TRBV3-1
J: TRBJ1-5
size: medium-sized
CDR3: CASSQDFYSNQPQHF

V: TRBV7-6
J: TRBJ2-1
size: .
CDR3: CASSLAEDRRPPFF

V: TRBV7-3
J: TRBJ2-2
size: .
CDR3: CASSLVGPGELFF

V: TRBV11-2
J: TRBJ2-3
size: .
CDR3: CASSPGFDTQYF

V: TRBV7-8
J: TRBJ2-5
size: medium-sized
CDR3: CASSLASSREPVKETQYF

V: TRBV7-8
J: TRBJ2-7
size: .
CDR3: CASGKRGDEQYF

V: TRBV28
J: TRBJ2-7
size: medium-sized
CDR3: CASSLSQRGSSYEQYF

V: TRBV29-1
J: TRBJ2-7
size: .
CDR3: CSAAPTGLYEQYF

V: TRBV6-5
J: TRBJ2-2
size: medium-sized
CDR3: CASSHGGAGELFF

V: TRBV5-1
J: TRBJ2-7
size: medium-sized
CDR3: CASSLDSHEQYF

V: TRBV20-1
J: TRBJ1-2
size: medium-sized
CDR3: CSARGDPDSETIYGYTF

V: TRBV7-6
J: TRBJ2-1
size: medium-sized
CDR3: CASSYRGGSYNEQFF

V: TRBV4-2
J: TRBJ2-1
size: medium-sized
CDR3: CASSPGRGAGAYNEQFF

V: TRBV29-1
J: TRBJ2-2
size: .
CDR3: CSVDLGLAAGELFF

V: TRBV28
J: TRBJ2-1
size: .
CDR3: CASIPWAASYNEQFF

V: TRBV18
J: TRBJ2-7
size: .
CDR3: CASSPKFGDPPHEQYF

V: TRBV6-5
J: TRBJ2-7
size: .
CDR3: CASSYEGVTGEQYF

V: TRBV29-1
J: TRBJ2-3
size: .
CDR3: CSTVGLTDTQYF

V: TRBV11-2
J: TRBJ2-5
size: .
CDR3: CASSPTQETQYF

V: TRBV5-6
J: TRBJ2-2
size: medium-sized
CDR3: CASSLPSGGTTGELFF

V: TRBV6-4
J: TRBJ2-1
size: medium-sized
CDR3: CASSDNGPSNNEQFF

V: TRBV2
J: TRBJ2-2
size: .
CDR3: CASSEQDPANTGELFF

V: TRBV7-6
J: TRBJ2-1
size: .
CDR3: CASSISSGPTPNEQFF

V: TRBV10-3
J: TRBJ2-3
size: medium-sized
CDR3: CAISESSSLGTDTQYF

V: TRBV28
J: TRBJ2-2
size: .
CDR3: CASIPRSNTGELFF

V: TRBV29-1
J: TRBJ2-7
size: medium-sized
CDR3: CSVVGQENYEQYF

V: TRBV29-1
J: TRBJ2-7
size: medium-sized
CDR3: CSVEDPGRLNEQYF

V: TRBV7-8
J: TRBJ1-1
size: medium-sized
CDR3: CASSLVGGAETEAFF

V: TRBV27
J: TRBJ1-1
size: .
CDR3: CASSLMPGQGVDTEAFF

V: TRBV9
J: TRBJ1-1
size: .
CDR3: CASAPPNTEAFF

V: TRBV12-3/TRBV12-4
J: TRBJ2-3
size: .
CDR3: CASSSPRGRLDTQYF

V: TRBV29-1
J: TRBJ2-1
size: medium-sized
CDR3: CSVEQGVGNNEQFF

V: TRBV18
J: TRBJ2-7
size: .
CDR3: CASSPELGGYEQYF

V: TRBV7-3
J: TRBJ2-7
size: .
CDR3: CARSLSSTSVRYEQYF

V: TRBV19
J: TRBJ1-6
size: .
CDR3: CASQGASPLHF

V: TRBV29-1
J: TRBJ2-3
size: .
CDR3: CSVEAGVSDTQYF

V: TRBV15
J: TRBJ1-2
size: medium-sized
CDR3: CATSRERGSYGYTF

V: TRBV13
J: TRBJ2-4
size: .
CDR3: CASSELGVEAAKNIQYF

V: TRBV29-1
J: TRBJ2-1
size: .
CDR3: CSVDTGTGDYNEQFF

V: TRBV5-1
J: TRBJ2-7
size: .
CDR3: CASSFPSGTGGPYEQYF

V: TRBV5-1
J: TRBJ2-5
size: .
CDR3: CASSSPGQQETQYF

V: TRBV28
J: TRBJ2-7
size: .
CDR3: CASSWGQGPYEQYF

V: TRBV29-1
J: TRBJ2-1
size: medium-sized
CDR3: CSVVPILEQFF

V: TRBV29-1
J: TRBJ2-7
size: medium-sized
CDR3: CSVARTGNYEQYF

V: TRBV4-2
J: TRBJ2-7
size: .
CDR3: CASSSRGGTSGYEQYF